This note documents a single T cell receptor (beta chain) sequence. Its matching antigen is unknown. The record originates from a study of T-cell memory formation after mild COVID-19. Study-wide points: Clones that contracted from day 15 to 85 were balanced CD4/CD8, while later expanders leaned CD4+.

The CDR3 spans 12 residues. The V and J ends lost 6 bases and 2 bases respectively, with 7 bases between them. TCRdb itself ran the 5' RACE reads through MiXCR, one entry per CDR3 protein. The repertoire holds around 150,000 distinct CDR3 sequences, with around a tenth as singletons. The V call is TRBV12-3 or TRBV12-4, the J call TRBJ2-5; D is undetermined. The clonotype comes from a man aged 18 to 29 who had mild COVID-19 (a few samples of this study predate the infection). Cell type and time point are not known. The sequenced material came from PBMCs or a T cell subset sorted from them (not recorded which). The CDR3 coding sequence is TGTGCCAGCAGGGAGTGGCAAGAGACCCAGTACTTC. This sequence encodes CASREWQETQYF.